This T cell receptor (beta chain) originates from a study of T cells in Graves' hyperthyroidism and ophthalmopathy. Study-wide background: Peripheral blood was collected at initial diagnosis, before any treatment.

This clonotype was found a few times. The antigen remains unidentified. TCR beta CDR3 regions were amplified from RNA transcripts. HTBI primers were employed in a first-round RT-PCR of the TCR CDR3. TCRdb analysed the multiplex PCR reads with MiXCR anew, one entry per CDR3 protein. The data show approximately 400,000 distinct CDR3 sequences, about 15% seen once. This CDR3 spans 19 amino acids. V lost 7 bases and J lost 2; bases outside the gene matches: 19. Germline-derived CDR1 and CDR2 are SGDLS and YYNGEE. Patients aged 18 to 65 with hyperthyroidism were newly diagnosed, with duration under 2 months. Whole-study results and caveats: Prediction of ophthalmopathy progression came a median approximately 6.5 months pre-onset. Separation of ophthalmopathy from stable hyperthyroidism was achieved by a 13 V-J model.

The specimen sequenced was blood. The receptor was isolated from a woman aged 25 to 39 with Graves' hyperthyroidism. The rearrangement uses TRBV9 and TRBJ2-3; 10 positions match TRBD2. The CDR3 here is CASGGGLGPSGSVTDTQYF. The DNA for the CDR3 is TGTGCCAGCGGCGGGGGGTTAGGGCCTAGCGGGAGCGTCACAGATACGCAGTATTTT.